These 23 T cell receptor beta chains originate from one sample sequenced in a study of cytomegalovirus exposure and HLA in healthy donors. Use of 60 Vbeta and 13 Jbeta primers characterized the PCR. TCRdb's copy holds only in-frame clones and misses some; the assay was immunoSEQ multiplex PCR. The sample lists under 150,000 clones; about 80% were seen once. The sequencing input was PBMCs. The receptors were sampled from a woman aged 45-65 years in good health and CMV-seropositive.

In this sample, this clone turned up a few times. V is TRBV4-2 and J is TRBJ1-1; D is ambiguous. CDR1 and CDR2 from the germline V gene are LGHNA and YNFKEQ. This CDR3 is built from 14 residues. Trimming took 1 base from V and 0 from J, leaving 6 bases between them. The CDR3 region has the DNA TGTGCCAGCAGCCAAGTCACAGTGAACACTGAAGCTTTCTTT. Amino acid sequence: CASSQVTVNTEAFF.

The J gene is TRBJ2-1, the V gene TRBV12-5; maybe TRBD2 (5 bases). With 1 base removed from V and 8 bases from J, the gap between germline ends came to 15 bases. This CDR3 spans 15 amino acids. Per germline, CDR1 LGHNT and CDR2 FRNRAP. The CDR3 sequence is CASGLELGPLHEQFF. In nucleotides, the CDR3 is TGTGCTAGTGGTTTGGAACTAGGACCCCTCCATGAGCAGTTCTTC.

The chain combines TRBV19 with TRBJ2-1, with 7 bases identical to TRBD2. CDR3 length: 16 amino acids. Germline values: CDR1 LNHDA, CDR2 SQIVND (reference sequence). J lost 6 bases, V lost 7 bases, and 15 bases had no gene match. In DNA, the CDR3 is TGTGCCAGTACCTTCGCCACCTCCGGCGGGGGCAATGAGCAGTTCTTC. Translating it yields CASTFATSGGGNEQFF.

The CDR3, as DNA: TGTGCCACCAGCAGAGGAGGTACTTATGGCTACACCTTC. Protein sequence: CATSRGGTYGYTF. The rearrangement links TRBV15 to TRBJ1-2; no definite D call. The germline V gene has CDR1 LNHNV and CDR2 YYDKDF (reference sequence). This CDR3 has 13 residues. Trimming pared 1 base from V and 5 bases from J, leaving 8 bases between.

The V call is TRBV6-1, the J call TRBJ2-5; possible D gene TRBD2, 7 bases. The J call is doubtful: the DNA matches TRBJ2-7 better. The V gene's germline CDR1 is MNHNS and CDR2 SASEGT. This CDR3 comprises 14 residues. CDR3: CACQVGGQLYEQYF. The CDR3 DNA follows: TGTGCCTGCCAAGTGGGGGGGCAACTTTACGAGCAGTACTTC.

The J gene is TRBJ1-5, the V gene TRBV7-2, with TRBD1 identical over 7 bases. The V gene's germline CDR1 is SGHTA and CDR2 FQGNSA. CDR3 length: 16 residues. V lost 5 bases to trimming and J lost 0 bases; unmatched junction nucleotides: 7. CDR3 amino acids: CASSPRQGGSNQPQHF. The DNA for the CDR3 is TGTGCCAGCAGCCCTAGACAGGGCGGTAGCAATCAGCCCCAGCATTTT.

V gene TRBV5-5 combines with J gene TRBJ2-4, with TRBD1 matching over 9 bases. The length of the CDR3 is 15 residues. J gave up 6 bases and V 1 base, and 5 bases lay outside the gene matches. CDR1 is SGHKS, CDR2 YYEKEE, per germline (reference sequence). CDR3: CASSLTGGEPNIQYF. As DNA, the CDR3 is TGTGCCAGCAGCTTGACAGGGGGCGAGCCAAACATTCAGTACTTC.

The chain is built from TRBV7-9 and TRBJ2-5; 10 bases map to TRBD1. Germline loops: CDR1 SEHNR, CDR2 FQNEAQ (reference sequence). Trimming took 1 base from V and 2 from J; bases not matched to a gene: 7. The CDR3 is 17 amino acids. The CDR3 nucleotides read TGTGCCAGCAGCTTAGGGACAGGGGGAAGTTTTCAAGAGACCCAGTACTTC. It is translated as CASSLGTGGSFQETQYF.

CDR3 bases: TGTGCCAGCAGCCCGCTAGCGGGAGGAACCTTGGGGGAGCTGTTTTTT. Translated: CASSPLAGGTLGELFF. The J gene is TRBJ2-2, the V gene TRBV7-9, with TRBD2 matching 11 bases. Germline loops: CDR1 SEHNR, CDR2 FQNEAQ (reference sequence). J gave up 8 bases and V 5 bases, and 10 bases lay outside the gene matches. The CDR3 extends over 16 amino acids.

This clone occurred many times. The J gene is TRBJ2-7, the V gene TRBV11-3; no firm D call. V dropped 1 base and J dropped 1 base, with 11 bases sitting between them. Germline V CDR1 and CDR2: SGHNT, YENEEA. The CDR3 is 15 amino acids. In nucleotides, the CDR3 is TGTGCCAGCAGCTTAGCTAAGCGCTTTTCCTACGAGCAGTACTTC. Its translation: CASSLAKRFSYEQYF. The whole variable domain, remainder taken from reference TRBV11-3 and TRBJ2-7, is EAGVVQSPRYKIIEKKQPVAFWCNPISGHNTLYWYLQNLGQGPELLIRYENEEAVDDSQLPKDRFSAERLKGVDSTLKIQPAELGDSAVYLCASSLAKRFSYEQYFGPGTRLTVT.

This rearrangement joins TRBV7-3 to TRBJ1-1; the match to TRBD1 covers 8 bases. The CDR3 contains 16 residues. Per germline, CDR1 SGHTA and CDR2 FQGTGA. V was clipped by 5 bases and J by 0 bases; unmatched bases: 8. The CDR3 DNA reads TGTGCCAGCAGCCCCACAGGGGGTTTTGTGAACACTGAAGCTTTCTTT. Its protein is CASSPTGGFVNTEAFF.

The chain is built from TRBV11-2 and TRBJ2-1, with 10 nucleotides matching TRBD2. The CDR3 length is 15 residues. CDR1 is SGHAT and CDR2 is FQNNGV in the germline V gene. The J segment lost 7 bases and the V segment lost 3 bases, leaving 6 bases of the junction unmatched. CDR3 nucleotide sequence: TGTGCCAGCAGCTTGTCTAGCGGGAGTATGAATGAGCAGTTCTTC. This encodes CASSLSSGSMNEQFF.

Only a few counts were recorded for this clone. The rearrangement joins TRBV6-1 to TRBJ1-2; no reliable D call. V was clipped by 8 bases and J by 1 base, with 17 bases between them. CDR1 and CDR2 from the germline V gene are MNHNS and SASEGT. The CDR3 consists of 15 residues. The CDR3 nucleotides read TGTGCCAGCCGCGACGCCTACAGTAATAACTATGGCTACACCTTC. Its protein product is CASRDAYSNNYGYTF.

This clone was seen only a few times. The CDR3 loop is CASSKQGNQPQHF. The CDR3 region has the DNA TGTGCCAGCAGCAAACAGGGGAATCAGCCCCAGCATTTT. The chain is built from TRBV7-2 and TRBJ1-5, with 7 bases that match TRBD1. The CDR3 runs 13 residues. V shed 5 bases and J 4 bases; nucleotides not matched to a gene: 2. Germline assignment: CDR1 SGHTA and CDR2 FQGNSA.

The rearrangement links TRBV6-1 to TRBJ2-5, with TRBD2 as a possible D gene (5 bases). CDR3 length equals 13 residues. Per the germline V gene, CDR1 is MNHNS and CDR2 is SASEGT. The germline V and J ends were trimmed by 8 bases and 5 bases, with 15 bases remaining between them. As DNA, the CDR3 is TGTGCCAGCCGGACTGCGGGCGTGGAGACCCAGTACTTC. Protein product: CASRTAGVETQYF.

CDR3 in amino acids: CASSLQAEQETQYF. CDR3 sequence (DNA): TGCGCCAGCAGCCTCCAAGCCGAGCAAGAGACCCAGTACTTC. V and J are TRBV4-1 and TRBJ2-5; D remains ambiguous. V was shortened by 4 bases and J by 2 bases, with 11 bases between the two germline ends. CDR1 is MGHRA and CDR2 is YSYEKL in the germline V gene. The CDR3 has 14 residues.

The genes are TRBV15 and TRBJ1-5; 8 bases fit TRBD1. The V gene end was trimmed by 1 base and the J gene end by 6 bases; junction bases not matched to a gene: 5. This CDR3 has 15 amino acids. Germline V gene data show CDR1 as LNHNV and CDR2 as YYDKDF (reference sequence). CDR3 in amino acids: CATSRVAGGGQPQHF. DNA of the CDR3: TGTGCCACCAGCAGAGTGGCAGGGGGCGGTCAGCCCCAGCATTTT. The full variable domain, in which reference TRBV15 and TRBJ1-5 provide the parts outside the CDR3, is DAMVIQNPRYQVTQFGKPVTLSCSQTLNHNVMYWYQQKSSQAPKLLFHYYDKDFNNEADTPDNFQSRRPNTSFCFLDIRSPGLGDTAMYLCATSRVAGGGQPQHFGDGTRLSIL.

The chain couples TRBV2 to TRBJ2-3; TRBD1 matches 7 bases. The CDR3 contains 13 residues. With V trimmed by 8 bases and J by 6 bases, 8 bases remained unmatched. Germline CDR1 reads SNHLY; CDR2 reads FYNNEI. CDR3 protein: CASDRDAGDTQYF. The CDR3 DNA follows: TGTGCCAGCGACAGGGATGCCGGGGATACGCAGTATTTT.

The J gene is TRBJ2-7, the V gene TRBV5-5, with D tentatively TRBD2 (6 bases). The germline gives CDR1 SGHKS, CDR2 YYEKEE (reference sequence). The V and J ends lost 4 bases and 3 bases respectively, with 17 bases between them. This CDR3 has 15 amino acids. CDR3 coding DNA: TGTGCCAGCAGCCCTTACACGGGAGCTGGCTACGAGCAGTACTTC. Amino acids: CASSPYTGAGYEQYF.

In its sample, this clone was seen once. The chain carries TRBV7-9 and TRBJ2-3, with D possibly being TRBD1 (5 bases). This CDR3 has 13 amino acids. Trimming left V 7 bases short and J 12 bases short, with 20 bases between. Germline lookup yields CDR1 SEHNR and CDR2 FQNEAQ (reference sequence). In nucleotides, the CDR3 is TGTGCCAGCACCATGGGAAGGGGCTCTCATCAGTATTTT. Amino acid sequence: CASTMGRGSHQYF.

As regards this clone: One junction end disagrees with the germline gene, perhaps due to a read error. The chain joins TRBV5-6 to TRBJ1-6, with TRBD1 matching 7 bases. The germline gives CDR1 SGHDT, CDR2 YYEEEE. The CDR3 extends over 16 amino acids. The CDR3 loop reads CASSLLPGQNNSPLRF. As DNA, the CDR3 is TGTGCCAGCAGCTTGTTACCGGGACAGAATAATTCACCCCTCCGCTTT. The full variable domain, in which reference TRBV5-6 and TRBJ1-6 provide the parts outside the CDR3, is DAGVTQSPTHLIKTRGQQVTLRCSPKSGHDTVSWYQQALGQGPQFIFQYYEEEERQRGNFPDRFSGHQFPNYSSELNVNALLLGDSALYLCASSLLPGQNNSPLRFGNGTRLTVT.

The chain carries TRBV7-8 and TRBJ2-2, with 7 bases lining up with TRBD1. The CDR3 loop spans 13 amino acids. Trimming removed 8 bases from V and 4 bases from J; junction bases left unmatched: 4. Per germline, CDR1 SGHVS and CDR2 FQNEAQ. CDR3 DNA: TGTGCCAGCCGGGGACAGCTCACCGGGGAGCTGTTTTTT. Amino acid sequence: CASRGQLTGELFF.

The V call is TRBV29-1, the J call TRBJ2-5; 8 nucleotides line up with TRBD1. J was trimmed by 1 base and V by 7 bases; bases with no gene match: 5. This CDR3 has 13 amino acids. From germline, CDR1 is SQVTM and CDR2 ANQGSEA. CDR3 in DNA: TGCAGCGGTCGACAGGGGCCCCAAGAGACCCAGTACTTC. Amino acid sequence: CSGRQGPQETQYF.